One sample yielded the 21 T cell receptor beta chains listed below, sequenced in a study of cytomegalovirus exposure and HLA in healthy donors (dated by TCRdb to about 2017). The receptor library was made with the immunoSEQ multiplex PCR assay. TCRdb retrieved this table from immuneACCESS and kept in-frame rearrangements only. Not all clones are present; in checked studies, unresolved V genes account for under half, and no reason is known for the remainder. The table for this sample lists 100,000 to 150,000 clones; over 90% of them were counted only once. The ten largest clones capture roughly 1.2% of the sample. Sequenced input: PBMCs. The receptors were sampled from a woman younger than 30 in good health and CMV-seronegative.

The chain employs TRBV15 and TRBJ2-6, with TRBD1 matching over 8 bases. Germline V lookup: CDR1 LNHNV, CDR2 YYDKDF (reference sequence). The J segment lost 0 bases and the V segment lost 5 bases, leaving 6 bases of the junction unmatched. This CDR3 has 17 residues. The CDR3 here is CATSHQTGDSGANVLTF. CDR3 nucleotides: TGTGCCACCAGCCATCAGACAGGGGACTCTGGGGCCAACGTCCTGACTTTC. Using reference TRBV15 and TRBJ2-6 for the parts outside the CDR3, the full variable domain is DAMVIQNPRYQVTQFGKPVTLSCSQTLNHNVMYWYQQKSSQAPKLLFHYYDKDFNNEADTPDNFQSRRPNTSFCFLDIRSPGLGDTAMYLCATSHQTGDSGANVLTFGAGSRLTVL.

The chain joins TRBV14 to TRBJ2-7, with TRBD2 as a possible D gene (7 bases). Germline V gene sequence: CDR1 SGHDN, CDR2 FVKESK. This CDR3 spans 15 amino acids. V was pared by 3 bases and J by 4 bases, with 16 bases between. CDR3 DNA sequence: TGTGCCAGCAGCCACCGCGGGGGCGAGGGATACGAGCAGTACTTC. As protein: CASSHRGGEGYEQYF.

The chain couples TRBV5-4 to TRBJ1-2, with a tentative D call TRBD1 (5 bases). From germline, CDR1 is SGHNT and CDR2 YYREEE (reference sequence). The CDR3 is 16 amino acids. Trimming removed 0 bases at V and 1 base at J, with 13 bases between. Written as DNA, the CDR3 is TGTGCCAGCAGCTTGGTGGGGGGGTCTATTAACTATGGCTACACCTTC. Translation: CASSLVGGSINYGYTF.

This chain connects TRBV21-1 to TRBJ2-7; the listed D gene, TRBD1, was not tested against the DNA. TRBV21-1 is a known pseudogene. CDR3 length: 17 residues. CDR3 loop: CASSAIRGTGDRYEQYF. CDR3 nucleotide sequence: TGTGCCAGCAGCGCTATCAGAGGAACAGGGGACAGGTACGAGCAGTACTTC.

This sequence joins TRBV6-1 and TRBJ1-4; maybe TRBD1 (5 bases). The germline V gene has CDR1 MNHNS and CDR2 SASEGT. The CDR3 totals 13 residues. V lost 2 bases, J lost 7 bases, and 8 bases lay in between. The CDR3 DNA sequence: TGTGCCAGCAGTGAAACAACAGGTGAAAAACTGTTTTTT. Residues: CASSETTGEKLFF.

The rearrangement uses TRBV5-4 and TRBJ1-1; 10 nucleotides align to TRBD1. CDR1 and CDR2 (germline): SGHNT, YYREEE (reference sequence). V lost 6 bases to trimming and J lost 4 bases; unmatched junction nucleotides: 9. The CDR3 extends over 15 amino acids. The CDR3 bases are TGTGCCAGCACCGAAACGGACAGGGGGGGCACTGAAGCTTTCTTT. This encodes CASTETDRGGTEAFF.

V gene TRBV7-6 combines with J gene TRBJ2-4, with 7 bases matching TRBD2. This CDR3 comprises 12 residues. The V and J ends lost 1 base and 9 bases, in that order; junction bases with no gene match: 0. Germline lookup yields CDR1 SGHVS and CDR2 FNYEAQ. The CDR3 nucleotides read TGTGCCAGCAGCTTAGAGCGGGGCATTCAGTACTTC. This gives the protein CASSLERGIQYF.

The chain joins TRBV18 to TRBJ2-5; perhaps TRBD2 as D (5 bases). V lost 4 bases and J 2 bases, leaving 8 bases between the germline ends. CDR3 length: 13 residues. Germline V gives CDR1 KGHSH, CDR2 LQKENI. CDR3 nucleotides: TGTGCCAGCTCACTGAGCGGTCAAGAGACCCAGTACTTC. Protein: CASSLSGQETQYF.

This chain joins TRBV30 and TRBJ2-7; 10 bases agree with TRBD1. Trimming took 5 bases from V and 5 from J; bases not matched to a gene: 6. Germline V CDR1 and CDR2: GTSNPN, SVGIG (reference sequence). The CDR3 consists of 13 residues. The CDR3 DNA is TGTGCCTGGGCAGGGACAGGGGTCAACGAGCAGTACTTC. This sequence encodes CAWAGTGVNEQYF.

V gene TRBV5-1 combines with J gene TRBJ2-3, with TRBD1 identical over 8 bases. This CDR3 comprises 14 residues. Germline CDR1 reads SGHRS; CDR2 reads YFSETQ. J gave up 1 base and V 8 bases, and 6 bases lay outside the gene matches. The CDR3, as DNA: TGCGCCAGTAAACCGGGACAGGGCACAGATACGCAGTATTTT. This encodes CASKPGQGTDTQYF.

The chain combines TRBV7-9 with TRBJ2-1; weak D call: TRBD1 (5 bases). V gave up 5 bases and J gave up 7 bases, with 9 bases separating them. The germline gives CDR1 SEHNR, CDR2 FQNEAQ (reference sequence). This CDR3 has 12 residues. The CDR3 nucleotides are TGTGCCAGCAGCACCCAGGGTAATGAGCAGTTCTTC. Its translation is CASSTQGNEQFF.

The chain is built from TRBV2 and TRBJ1-3; D is possibly TRBD1 (6 bases). V gave up 8 bases and J gave up 0 bases, with 20 bases separating them. Germline CDR1 is SNHLY and CDR2 is FYNNEI. The CDR3 is 17 amino acids. This CDR3 is CASGEGWDTFSGNTIYF. The CDR3 region has the DNA TGTGCCAGCGGAGAGGGGTGGGACACCTTCTCTGGAAACACCATATATTTT.

The J gene is TRBJ2-5, the V gene TRBV2; a weak D match, TRBD2 (5 bases). This CDR3 is 14 amino acids long. Trimming stripped 2 bases from V and 5 bases from J, with 12 bases between. Germline V gene lookup returns CDR1 SNHLY and CDR2 FYNNEI. In nucleotides, the CDR3 is TGTGCCAGCAGTGAATTCGGCGGGTCCGAGACCCAGTACTTC. Encoded protein: CASSEFGGSETQYF.

This rearrangement joins TRBV4-1 to TRBJ1-1; tentative D call: TRBD1 (5 bases). Germline V CDR1 and CDR2: MGHRA, YSYEKL. V shed 1 base and J shed 5 bases, with 8 bases lying between them. The CDR3 runs to 13 residues. Here the CDR3 reads CASSQARATEAFF. The CDR3 nucleotides read TGCGCCAGCAGCCAAGCCAGGGCGACTGAAGCTTTCTTT.

The CDR3 DNA sequence: TGCGCCAGCAGTCCGACAGGGGCGGATTACGAGCAGTACTTC. Translating gives CASSPTGADYEQYF. The chain recombines TRBV4-1 with TRBJ2-7; 8 bases line up with TRBD1. J gave up 4 bases and V 6 bases, and 8 bases lay outside the gene matches. Germline lookup yields CDR1 MGHRA and CDR2 YSYEKL. The CDR3 has 14 amino acids.

This rearrangement joins TRBV5-8 to TRBJ2-7; TRBD2 aligns across 11 bases. The J segment lost 7 bases and the V segment lost 1 base, leaving 10 bases of the junction unmatched. The CDR3 contains 16 residues. Germline V CDR1 and CDR2: SGHTS, YDEGEE. The CDR3 nucleotides read TGTGCCAGCAGCTTGAGTAGACTAGCGGGACCATATGAGCAGTACTTC. Its protein is CASSLSRLAGPYEQYF.

This clone has only one observation. V and J are TRBV2 and TRBJ1-5; tentatively, D is TRBD1 (6 bases). The CDR3 runs to 14 residues. Looked up from germline, CDR1 is SNHLY and CDR2 is FYNNEI. V was shortened by 6 bases and J by 1 base, with 10 bases between the two germline ends. The CDR3 loop is CASRDSKSNQPQHF. The DNA for the CDR3 is TGTGCCAGCAGGGACAGTAAAAGCAATCAGCCCCAGCATTTT. The full variable domain, its missing parts supplied by reference TRBV2 and TRBJ1-5, is EPEVTQTPSHQVTQMGQEVILRCVPISNHLYFYWYRQILGQKVEFLVSFYNNEISEKSEIFDDQFSVERPDGSNFTLKIRSTKLEDSAMYFCASRDSKSNQPQHFGDGTRLSIL.

V and J are TRBV7-9 and TRBJ2-7, with a tentative D call TRBD1 (5 bases). CDR3 length: 15 amino acids. V lost 1 base, J lost 5 bases, and 15 bases lay in between. Germline assignment: CDR1 SEHNR and CDR2 FQNEAQ (reference sequence). The CDR3 DNA reads as TGTGCCAGCAGCTTAGTTTCAGGGCTTCTTAACGAGCAGTACTTC. As protein: CASSLVSGLLNEQYF.

This chain's CDR3 is CASSLASGGTEAFF. The CDR3, as DNA: TGTGCCAGCAGCTTAGCTTCGGGTGGGACTGAAGCTTTCTTT. The gene calls are TRBV7-9 and TRBJ1-1, with unresolved D. Looked up from germline, CDR1 is SEHNR and CDR2 is FQNEAQ (reference sequence). V was cut by 0 bases and J by 5 bases, with 10 bases left in between. CDR3 size: 14 residues.

The rearrangement uses TRBV5-4 and TRBJ2-7; TRBD1 aligns across 9 bases. The germline V gene encodes CDR1 SGHNT and CDR2 YYREEE (reference sequence). The CDR3 length is 15 residues. Trimming at V came to 6 bases and at J to 5 bases, leaving 12 bases not matched to a gene. Written as DNA, the CDR3 is TGTGCCAGCAAACTTGGGGGGACAGGGTATGACGAGCAGTACTTC. Translated: CASKLGGTGYDEQYF.

With respect to this clone: The sample holds other DNA sequences that translate to the same CDR3. The V gene is TRBV5-1, the J gene TRBJ2-5; D perhaps matches TRBD2 (5 bases). The CDR3 runs to 14 residues. Trimming pared 3 bases from V and 5 bases from J, leaving 14 bases between. Germline values: CDR1 SGHRS, CDR2 YFSETQ. DNA for the CDR3: TGCGCCAGCAGCTCCGGAGCGGCCCAGGAGACCCAGTACTTC. Protein product: CASSSGAAQETQYF.